What follows are 15 T cell receptor beta chains derived from one specimen sequenced in a study of blood T cell repertoires in COVID-19. The data were produced by immunoSEQ multiplex PCR, yet TCRdb's version contains in-frame clones alone and is incomplete. The sample has some 430,000 clones, less than 95% seen once; the top ten hold 0.6%. The sample taken for sequencing was PBMCs or T cells enriched from blood (not recorded which). These receptor sequences come from a young man who had recovered from COVID-19.

To note about this clone: Other nucleotide sequences from this sample produce the same CDR3. This rearrangement joins TRBV3-1 (or the pseudogene TRBV3-2) to TRBJ2-7; D is undetermined. The CDR3 loop spans 14 amino acids. V lost 4 bases and J 0 bases, leaving 10 bases between the germline ends. Germline V CDR1 and CDR2: LGHDT, YNNKEL (reference sequence). The CDR3 coding sequence is TGTGCCAGCAGCCCTAGGCGCTCCTCCTACGAGCAGTACTTC. This translates into CASSPRRSSYEQYF.

As for this clone: The sample carries other DNA sequences with the same CDR3. This rearrangement joins TRBV2 to TRBJ1-5; 8 nucleotides agree with TRBD1. Unmatched junction bases numbered 5, after V lost 8 bases and J lost 5 bases. Germline V gives CDR1 SNHLY, CDR2 FYNNEI. The CDR3 spans 13 residues. CDR3 sequence: CASSGQGDQPQHF. DNA for the CDR3: TGTGCCAGCTCAGGACAGGGCGATCAGCCCCAGCATTTT.

The chain uses TRBV27 and TRBJ1-1; 9 bases line up with TRBD1. The CDR3 is made up of 14 amino acids. CDR1 is MNHEY and CDR2 is SMNVEV in the germline V gene (reference sequence). The CDR3 sequence: CTSSRDRVNTEAFF. Here the CDR3 DNA reads TGTACCTCCTCGCGGGACAGGGTGAACACTGAAGCTTTCTTT.

The chain's CDR3 is CASKETGGLSGELFF. The CDR3 DNA follows: TGTGCCAGCAAGGAGACAGGGGGGTTATCCGGGGAGCTGTTTTTT. The rearrangement joins TRBV2 to TRBJ2-2; 9 bases are shared with TRBD1. The CDR3 totals 15 residues. Germline V gene data show CDR1 as SNHLY and CDR2 as FYNNEI. With V trimmed by 7 bases and J by 6 bases, 9 bases remained unmatched. The full variable domain, with the rest looked up from reference TRBV2 and TRBJ2-2, is EPEVTQTPSHQVTQMGQEVILRCVPISNHLYFYWYRQILGQKVEFLVSFYNNEISEKSEIFDDQFSVERPDGSNFTLKIRSTKLEDSAMYFCASKETGGLSGELFFGEGSRLTVL.

This chain uses TRBV30 with TRBJ1-4; 7 bases line up with TRBD1. CDR3 length: 15 residues. Trimming at V came to 2 bases and at J to 13 bases, leaving 16 bases not matched to a gene. CDR1 and CDR2 from the germline V gene are GTSNPN and SVGIG (reference sequence). The CDR3 DNA is TGTGCCTGGAGTCAAGTACTACAGGGGCCGGTAGGACTGTTTTTT. Its translation is CAWSQVLQGPVGLFF.

The CDR3 protein is CASSFRGQGQPQHF. The CDR3 DNA is TGTGCCAGCAGCTTTAGGGGGCAAGGTCAGCCCCAGCATTTT. This chain joins TRBV7-2 and TRBJ1-5, with 7 bases fitting TRBD1. V lost 3 bases to trimming and J lost 6 bases; unmatched junction nucleotides: 5. This CDR3 is 14 amino acids long. Per germline, CDR1 SGHTA and CDR2 FQGNSA. Full variable domain (remainder filled in from reference TRBV7-2 and TRBJ1-5): GAGVSQSPSNKVTEKGKDVELRCDPISGHTALYWYRQSLGQGLEFLIYFQGNSAPDKSGLPSDRFSAERTGGSVSTLTIQRTQQEDSAVYLCASSFRGQGQPQHFGDGTRLSIL.

This clone was seen a few times. The chain combines TRBV6-5 with TRBJ1-4; TRBD1 might be the D (6 bases). Trimming took 7 bases from V and 6 from J, leaving 18 bases between them. The CDR3 consists of 15 residues. Germline V gene sequence: CDR1 MNHEY, CDR2 SVGAGI. The chain's CDR3 is CASIQEQGIYEKLFF. As DNA, the CDR3 is TGTGCCAGCATACAAGAACAGGGAATTTATGAAAAACTGTTTTTT.

The chain couples TRBV16 to TRBJ2-7; 9 positions agree with TRBD2. This CDR3 spans 18 amino acids. The V segment lost 4 bases and the J segment 6 bases; nucleotides outside the gene matches: 19. CDR1 KGHSY and CDR2 FQNENV come from the germline V gene. The CDR3 sequence: CASSLLSGGRSFTGEQYF. The CDR3, as DNA: TGTGCCAGCAGCCTCCTAAGCGGGGGGCGTTCTTTTACGGGCGAGCAGTACTTC.

The chain recombines TRBV28 with TRBJ2-7; D is ambiguous. The length of the CDR3 is 13 residues. The germline gives CDR1 MDHEN, CDR2 SYDVKM. Trimming took off 6 bases at V and 2 bases at J, with 11 bases between the two ends. The CDR3 sequence: CASSKPSPYEQYF. CDR3 bases: TGTGCCAGCAGCAAACCTAGTCCCTACGAGCAGTACTTC.

V is TRBV19 and J is TRBJ1-1, with 8 bases matching TRBD1. Germline assignment: CDR1 LNHDA and CDR2 SQIVND (reference sequence). CDR3 length: 16 residues. V lost 4 bases, J lost 6 bases, and 13 bases stayed unmatched. As DNA, the CDR3 is TGTGCCAGTAGTACCCGGGACAGGAAAGCGGGTTCTGAAGCTTTCTTT. Its protein product is CASSTRDRKAGSEAFF.

The genes are TRBV4-1 and TRBJ1-3; no clear D. CDR3 length equals 16 residues. The V end lost 0 bases, the J end lost 0 bases, and 9 bases lay between the germline ends. Germline V lookup: CDR1 MGHRA, CDR2 YSYEKL. DNA of the CDR3: TGCGCCAGCAGCCAAGACTCCCTTCTCTCTGGAAACACCATATATTTT. Translating it yields CASSQDSLLSGNTIYF.

This chain links TRBV29-1 with TRBJ2-3; D perhaps matches TRBD2 (6 bases). The CDR3 runs 14 residues. From germline, CDR1 is SQVTM and CDR2 ANQGSEA. In DNA, the CDR3 is TGCAGACCCCAACCCGGGGGACGCACAGATACGCAGTATTTT. Its protein is CRPQPGGRTDTQYF.

The chain links TRBV3-1 (or the pseudogene TRBV3-2) to TRBJ1-1; 11 bases line up with TRBD1. The CDR3 is made up of 15 amino acids. From germline, CDR1 is LGHDT and CDR2 YNNKEL (reference sequence). V was clipped by 3 bases and J by 6 bases; unmatched bases: 6. Here the CDR3 reads CASSHGQGAGAEAFF. The CDR3 DNA sequence: TGTGCCAGCAGCCACGGACAGGGGGCGGGTGCTGAAGCTTTCTTT.

This clone came up a few times. The chain combines TRBV18 with TRBJ1-2; 8 positions agree with TRBD1. CDR1 KGHSH and CDR2 LQKENI come from the germline V gene. V shed 3 bases, J shed 6 bases, and the junction held 3 bases outside the gene matches. The CDR3 is 13 residues long. CDR3 bases: TGTGCCAGCTCACCGACAGGGGTGGATGGCTACACCTTC. This encodes CASSPTGVDGYTF.

The chain employs TRBV25-1 and TRBJ1-2; D remains ambiguous. The CDR3 sequence is 14 residues long. From germline, CDR1 is MGHDK and CDR2 SYGVNS. V was trimmed by 1 base and J by 2 bases, leaving 8 bases between them. CDR3 DNA: TGTGCCAGCAGTGAATTAAGGGAGAACTATGGCTACACCTTC. Its translation: CASSELRENYGYTF.